These T cell receptor beta chains were read from a single sample in a study of blood T cell repertoires in COVID-19. The protocol was immunoSEQ multiplex PCR, while the TCRdb copy is restricted to in-frame clones and leaves out a portion. The table shows under 80,000 clones, with roughly 72% occurring only once. Sequencing used peripheral blood. All receptors derive from a man in his sixties with COVID-19, enrolled during active disease. Both conserved end residues are part of each CDR3.

j_call,v_call,cdr3_aa
TRBJ1-3,TRBV2,CASQPGRGSRNTIYF
TRBJ1-2,TRBV5-6,CASSLVGDRGPGYTF
TRBJ1-6,TRBV19,CASSTARTGIYNSPLHF
TRBJ2-7,TRBV30,CAWISRPTGEQYF
TRBJ1-2,TRBV5-4,CASSLGQDYGYTF
TRBJ2-5,TRBV7-9,CASSSPPRAQYF
TRBJ2-7,TRBV5-5,CASSLWFQFAYEQYF
TRBJ2-7,TRBV29-1,CSAGTARQYF
TRBJ2-1,TRBV12-5,CASAYLESWELNNEQFF
TRBJ2-1,TRBV29-1,CSVRDSRNEQFF
TRBJ2-5,TRBV10-3,CAISHRLVETQYF
TRBJ1-6,TRBV6-5,CASSKTANSPLHF
TRBJ1-2,TRBV6-5,CASKVPPLGGYTF
TRBJ1-2,TRBV28,CASSEGQFYGYTF
TRBJ1-1,TRBV19,CASETGGSEAFF
TRBJ2-7,TRBV29-1,CSVEWAGSYEQYF
TRBJ1-5,TRBV30,CAWSVGNQPQHF
TRBJ2-7,TRBV5-1,CASSLATPGDEQYF
TRBJ2-1,TRBV30,CAGRAGGDHIEQFF
TRBJ2-5,TRBV27,CASRSLAGGTQETQYF
TRBJ2-5,TRBV9,CASSVGASPQETQYF
TRBJ2-1,TRBV4-2,CASSLESTLSYNEQFF
TRBJ2-7,TRBV15,CATSRKGADEQYF
TRBJ1-1,TRBV4-1,CASSQASTGPAFF
TRBJ2-1,TRBV7-2,CASSLGSGSNNEQFF
TRBJ1-3,TRBV5-5,CASSLSEGVNTIYF
TRBJ2-1,TRBV19,CASSRAGGFANEQFF
TRBJ2-1,TRBV20-1,CSASIGTGTRYNEQFF
TRBJ2-1,TRBV5-1,CASSLLTSGSSYNEQFF
TRBJ2-3,TRBV9,CASNGGGTDTQYF
TRBJ2-6,TRBV5-1,CASMIGGANVLTF
TRBJ2-2,TRBV30,CAQSGGLAGGELFF
TRBJ1-1,TRBV5-1,CASSLGVNTEAFF
TRBJ2-1,TRBV5-1,CASSLGRDLLGNEQFF
TRBJ2-7,TRBV19,CAARGDSPYEQYF
TRBJ1-3,TRBV10-3,CAISDHRRLGNTIYF
TRBJ1-1,TRBV5-1,CASSPLGQGNTEAFF
TRBJ1-5,TRBV5-1,CASSLTGNSNQPQHF
TRBJ1-1,TRBV28,CASSLLLGGTEAFF
TRBJ1-1,TRBV5-5,CASRNGQGEWYTEAFF
TRBJ2-4,TRBV11-2,CASSQDWDGGHSGKNIQYF
TRBJ2-1,TRBV9,CASSSWTSGEQFF
TRBJ1-5,TRBV19,CASSVLQGNQPQHF
TRBJ2-1,TRBV5-5,CASRPPQTDEQFF
TRBJ2-5,TRBV11-1,CASSPGGDLETQYF
TRBJ2-3,TRBV30,CAWQQGQPTDTQYF
TRBJ1-5,TRBV10-3,CAISQQGWEPQHF
TRBJ2-7,TRBV4-1,CASSQVDLVRFHEQYF
TRBJ2-2,TRBV24-1,CATSDFRLAAGTGELFF
TRBJ2-6,TRBV3-1/TRBV3-2,CASSSTSAYSGANVLTF
TRBJ1-1,TRBV27,CASIRGPGDTEAFF
TRBJ1-6,TRBV7-2,CASSSTGTENSPLHF
TRBJ1-5,TRBV30,CAWSRTGGSVGQPQHF
TRBJ2-6,TRBV7-3,CASSILGGANVLTF
TRBJ2-5,TRBV7-2,CASSSREAGGPGTQYF
TRBJ2-7,TRBV11-2,CASSARARGRFYEQYF
TRBJ2-7,TRBV27,CASSLTTSGTYEQYF
TRBJ1-6,TRBV28,CASSTSDSLGQLVQSLHF
TRBJ2-5,TRBV28,CASSLQQETQYF